Below, 13 T cell receptor beta chains from the same sample are listed, as sequenced in a study of neurological immune-mediated disorders. TCRdb itself ran the 5' RACE reads through MiXCR, one entry per CDR3 protein. The sample carries over 60,000 distinct CDR3 sequences, 4% to 6% recorded once. Sequenced sample: PBMCs. The source of these receptors is a woman in her 30s with multiple sclerosis.

At least ten counts were recorded for this clonotype. V usage is TRBV14 and J usage is TRBJ2-2, with D maybe TRBD1 (5 bases). Germline V gives CDR1 SGHDN, CDR2 FVKESK. This CDR3 region has 17 residues. V lost 1 base, J lost 4 bases, and 16 bases lay in between. The CDR3 loop is CASSQGRTGNFTGELFF. The CDR3 nucleotides are TGTGCCAGCAGCCAAGGAAGAACAGGCAACTTCACCGGGGAGCTGTTTTTT.

The sample holds many counts of this clonotype. The J gene is TRBJ2-3, the V gene TRBV5-1, with D hard to call. V was clipped by 1 base and J by 6 bases, with 12 bases between them. The germline V gene encodes CDR1 SGHRS and CDR2 YFSETQ. The CDR3 extends over 14 amino acids. Written as DNA, the CDR3 is TGCGCCAGCAGCTTGACCCAGACCTCGGATACGCAGTATTTT. This codes for CASSLTQTSDTQYF. The full variable domain, rest sourced from reference TRBV5-1 and TRBJ2-3, is KAGVTQTPRYLIKTRGQQVTLSCSPISGHRSVSWYQQTPGQGLQFLFEYFSETQRNKGNFPGRFSGRQFSNSRSEMNVSTLELGDSALYLCASSLTQTSDTQYFGPGTRLTVL.

Only a few counts were recorded for this clonotype. The rearrangement links TRBV3-1 to TRBJ2-3, with D hard to call. The length of the CDR3 is 18 residues. V was pared by 1 base and J by 2 bases, with 19 bases between. Germline V CDR1 and CDR2: LGHDT, YNNKEL (reference sequence). The DNA for the CDR3 is TGTGCCAGCAGCCAAGGGGGAATCGGCCCTACCCCCACAGATACGCAGTATTTT. Translation: CASSQGGIGPTPTDTQYF.

This clonotype was picked up a small number of times. V is TRBV4-1 and J is TRBJ2-1; 8 bases fit TRBD2. This CDR3 has 15 residues. Germline V lookup: CDR1 MGHRA, CDR2 YSYEKL. V lost 0 bases, J lost 2 bases, and 0 bases stayed unmatched. Here the CDR3 reads CASSQEAGAYNEQFF. The CDR3 bases are TGCGCCAGCAGCCAAGAAGCGGGGGCCTACAATGAGCAGTTCTTC.

Many counts were recorded for this clonotype. V usage is TRBV7-6 and J usage is TRBJ2-5; D gene uncertain. There are 13 residues in the CDR3. Germline lookup yields CDR1 SGHVS and CDR2 FNYEAQ. Trimming left V 0 bases short and J 2 bases short, with 4 bases between. The CDR3 protein is CASSLARQETQYF. The CDR3 bases are TGTGCCAGCAGCTTAGCCAGACAAGAGACCCAGTACTTC. Complete variable domain (other parts from reference TRBV7-6 and TRBJ2-5): GAGVSQSPRYKVTKRGQDVALRCDPISGHVSLYWYRQALGQGPEFLTYFNYEAQQDKSGLPNDRFSAERPEGSISTLTIQRTEQRDSAMYRCASSLARQETQYFGPGTRLLVL.

At least ten counts were recorded for this clonotype. J is TRBJ2-4 and V is TRBV6-5; unclear D gene. In germline, CDR1 is MNHEY, CDR2 SVGAGI. V was cut by 0 bases and J by 0 bases, with 9 bases left in between. The CDR3 covers 16 residues. CDR3 protein: CASSYSSRLAKNIQYF. The CDR3 DNA follows: TGTGCCAGCAGTTACTCGAGTAGGCTAGCCAAAAACATTCAGTACTTC.

This clonotype was seen ten or more times. The rearrangement joins TRBV20-1 to TRBJ2-7, with 12 bases aligning to TRBD2. The CDR3 consists of 15 residues. Germline-derived CDR1 and CDR2 are DFQATT and SNEGSKA (reference sequence). The junction had 10 bases not matched to a gene; V was cut back by 3 bases and J by 7 bases. The CDR3 sequence is CSASTLAGGRGEQYF. Written as DNA, the CDR3 is TGCAGTGCTAGCACACTAGCGGGGGGTAGAGGGGAGCAGTACTTC.

V and J are TRBV7-9 and TRBJ2-1; D might be TRBD2 (5 bases). Germline-derived CDR1 and CDR2 are SEHNR and FQNEAQ (reference sequence). The CDR3 runs 14 residues. The V end lost 2 bases, the J end lost 5 bases, and 10 bases lay between the germline ends. The CDR3 DNA sequence: TGTGCCAGCAGCTTACTAGCCCACGACAATGAGCAGTTCTTC. Its translation: CASSLLAHDNEQFF. Together with reference TRBV7-9 and TRBJ2-1, the CDR3 gives the full variable domain: DTGVSQNPRHKITKRGQNVTFRCDPISEHNRLYWYRQTLGQGPEFLTYFQNEAQLEKSRLLSDRFSAERPKGSFSTLEIQRTEQGDSAMYLCASSLLAHDNEQFFGPGTRLTVL.

In DNA form, the CDR3 reads TGTGCCAGCTCACCTGGACAGGGGGCTTCCTACGAGCAGTACTTC. Its protein product is CASSPGQGASYEQYF. The chain employs TRBV18 and TRBJ2-7; TRBD1 matches at 11 bases. The length of the CDR3 is 15 residues. Germline V gives CDR1 KGHSH, CDR2 LQKENI. V shed 3 bases, J shed 1 base, and the junction held 2 bases outside the gene matches. Supplemented by reference TRBV18 and TRBJ2-7, the full variable domain reads NAGVMQNPRHLVRRRGQEARLRCSPMKGHSHVYWYRQLPEEGLKFMVYLQKENIIDESGMPKERFSAEFPKEGPSILRIQQVVRGDSAAYFCASSPGQGASYEQYFGPGTRLTVT.

Concerning this clonotype itself: One junction end disagrees with the germline gene, perhaps due to a read error. The CDR3 DNA reads TGCAGTGCTAGAGGGACAGGATATCAGCCCCAGAATTTT. Residues: CSARGTGYQPQNF. This sequence joins TRBV20-1 and TRBJ1-5; 7 bases agree with TRBD1. The CDR3 covers 13 residues. Germline V gene data show CDR1 as DFQATT and CDR2 as SNEGSKA (reference sequence).

This clonotype occurred a few times. The gene calls are TRBV20-1 and TRBJ2-2; the D is unclear. V shed 6 bases and J shed 0 bases, with 11 bases lying between them. The CDR3 is 14 amino acids. Germline CDR1 reads DFQATT; CDR2 reads SNEGSKA (reference sequence). The CDR3: CSATRNSNTGELFF. The CDR3 nucleotides read TGCAGTGCCACCCGTAATTCGAACACCGGGGAGCTGTTTTTT.

This clonotype came up many times. The chain is built from TRBV5-1 and TRBJ2-1, with unresolved D. V lost 1 base and J 1 base, leaving 6 bases between the germline ends. CDR3 length equals 14 residues. In germline, CDR1 is SGHRS, CDR2 YFSETQ. CDR3 loop: CASSLSGSYNEQFF. The DNA of the CDR3 is TGCGCCAGCAGCTTGAGTGGGTCCTACAATGAGCAGTTCTTC.

This clonotype was seen at least ten times. This chain joins TRBV5-1 and TRBJ1-1; 8 bases are shared with TRBD1. With V trimmed by 5 bases and J by 1 base, 10 bases remained unmatched. CDR3 length equals 16 residues. Germline CDR1 reads SGHRS; CDR2 reads YFSETQ. CDR3 protein: CASSPTPQGANTEAFF. CDR3 coding DNA: TGCGCCAGCAGTCCGACTCCCCAGGGGGCGAACACTGAAGCTTTCTTT.